A selection of T cell receptor beta chains follows, all from one sample in a study of OX40 agonist ivuxolimab in advanced cancers. Sequencing used immunoSEQ multiplex PCR; TCRdb keeps in-frame clones, though not all of them. The repertoire holds more than 45,000 clones, around 90% seen once, with 3.8% in the top ten. This specimen was CD4+ or CD8+ T cells sorted from blood, taken in a trial of the OX40 agonist ivuxolimab. The receptor set was obtained from an adult with an advanced solid tumor such as melanoma, head and neck, liver or kidney cancer. CDR3s include the opening cysteine and the closing phenylalanine or tryptophan. Fields, in order: V gene, CDR3 length, J gene, D gene, clone size, CDR3 protein, CDR3 DNA. D genes are given only for firm matches. Not all rows give a size; the values are once, few, many and, for expanded clones, a class.

V: TRBV7-2; length: 14; J: TRBJ1-1; D: .; size: .; CDR3: CASSLVGPGTEAFF; DNA: TGTGCCAGCAGCTTAGTGGGCCCAGGGACTGAAGCTTTCTTT
V: TRBV13; length: 20; J: TRBJ2-7; D: TRBD2; size: .; CDR3: CASSLARAPALAGFGYEQYF; DNA: TGTGCCAGCAGCTTAGCCAGGGCCCCCGCGTTAGCGGGATTTGGCTACGAGCAGTACTTC
V: TRBV27; length: 13; J: TRBJ2-2; D: .; size: .; CDR3: CASSSAGDGELFF; DNA: TGTGCCAGCAGTTCCGCCGGGGACGGGGAGCTGTTTTTT
V: TRBV5-6; length: 15; J: TRBJ2-7; D: TRBD1; size: .; CDR3: CASSFVRTGAYEQYF; DNA: TGTGCCAGCAGCTTCGTCAGGACAGGGGCCTACGAGCAGTACTTC
V: TRBV18; length: 16; J: TRBJ2-7; D: TRBD1; size: .; CDR3: CASSPDGTGGSYEQYF; DNA: TGTGCCAGCTCACCCGATGGGACAGGGGGCTCCTACGAGCAGTACTTC
V: TRBV27; length: 15; J: TRBJ1-5; D: .; size: .; CDR3: CASSFEGGFNQPQHF; DNA: TGTGCCAGCAGTTTTGAGGGCGGATTCAATCAGCCCCAGCATTTT
V: TRBV30; length: 15; J: TRBJ2-1; D: .; size: .; CDR3: CAWSVGGGGFGEQFF; DNA: TGTGCCTGGAGTGTTGGGGGAGGTGGGTTCGGGGAGCAGTTCTTC
V: TRBV28; length: 14; J: TRBJ2-7; D: .; size: once; CDR3: CASSPGLGGYEQYF; DNA: TGTGCCAGCAGTCCGGGACTGGGGGGCTACGAGCAGTACTTC
V: TRBV10-2; length: 14; J: TRBJ2-7; D: TRBD2; size: .; CDR3: CASIPGGSWYEQYF; DNA: TGCGCCAGCATACCGGGAGGATCTTGGTACGAGCAGTACTTC
V: TRBV4-1; length: 15; J: TRBJ2-7; D: TRBD2; size: .; CDR3: CASSPPGLARHEQYF; DNA: TGCGCCAGCAGCCCACCGGGACTAGCGAGGCACGAGCAGTACTTC
V: TRBV7-2; length: 16; J: TRBJ2-1; D: .; size: once; CDR3: CASSASLASSYNEQFF; DNA: TGTGCCAGCAGCGCCTCCTTAGCGTCTTCCTACAATGAGCAGTTCTTC
V: TRBV7-6; length: 15; J: TRBJ2-3; D: TRBD1; size: .; CDR3: CASSLTLTGTDTQYF; DNA: TGTGCCAGCAGCTTAACTCTGACAGGGACAGATACGCAGTATTTT
V: TRBV6-1; length: 15; J: TRBJ2-5; D: .; size: .; CDR3: CASSERPGDQETQYF; DNA: TGTGCCAGCAGTGAACGGCCAGGGGACCAAGAGACCCAGTACTTC
V: TRBV5-6; length: 14; J: TRBJ1-3; D: .; size: .; CDR3: CASSSPRDGNTIYF; DNA: TGTGCCAGCAGCTCCCCTAGGGATGGAAACACCATATATTTT
V: TRBV4-3; length: 16; J: TRBJ2-1; D: TRBD2; size: .; CDR3: CASSRTSGSTYNEQFF; DNA: TGCGCCAGCAGCCGAACTAGCGGGAGTACCTACAATGAGCAGTTCTTC
V: TRBV9; length: 15; J: TRBJ2-1; D: TRBD2; size: once; CDR3: CASSASGTSYNEQFF; DNA: TGTGCCAGCAGCGCATCCGGGACTAGCTACAATGAGCAGTTCTTC
V: TRBV19; length: 15; J: TRBJ2-1; D: .; size: .; CDR3: CASSIAGNSYNEQFF; DNA: TGTGCCAGTAGTATAGCAGGGAATTCCTACAATGAGCAGTTCTTC
V: TRBV6-5; length: 14; J: TRBJ2-3; D: .; size: .; CDR3: CASSYGVPTDTQYF; DNA: TGTGCCAGCAGTTACGGGGTCCCCACAGATACGCAGTATTTT
V: TRBV27; length: 15; J: TRBJ2-1; D: .; size: .; CDR3: CASTPVRNPGYEQFF; DNA: TGTGCCAGCACCCCCGTTAGGAACCCGGGCTATGAGCAGTTCTTC
V: TRBV7-9; length: 15; J: TRBJ2-5; D: .; size: once; CDR3: CASSLVARTQETQYF; DNA: TGTGCCAGCAGCTTAGTAGCGAGGACACAAGAGACCCAGTACTTC
V: TRBV5-6; length: 13; J: TRBJ2-1; D: TRBD2; size: few; CDR3: CASSSGSWSEQFF; DNA: TGTGCCAGTTCTAGCGGGAGCTGGAGTGAGCAGTTCTTC
V: TRBV9; length: 14; J: TRBJ2-1; D: .; size: once; CDR3: CASSVGGRGNEQFF; DNA: TGTGCCAGCAGCGTAGGGGGTCGTGGGAATGAGCAGTTCTTC
V: TRBV29-1; length: 13; J: TRBJ2-7; D: TRBD2; size: .; CDR3: CSVDMGGVYEQYF; DNA: TGCAGCGTGGACATGGGAGGGGTCTACGAGCAGTACTTC
V: TRBV7-3; length: 18; J: TRBJ2-4; D: TRBD1; size: once; CDR3: CASSPPPDRGELRDIQYF; DNA: TGTGCCAGCAGCCCCCCCCCGGACAGGGGGGAACTCAGGGACATTCAGTACTTC
V: TRBV4-3; length: 14; J: TRBJ2-7; D: .; size: .; CDR3: CASSQGSADYEQYF; DNA: TGCGCCAGCAGCCAAGGATCGGCCGACTACGAGCAGTACTTC
V: TRBV11-2; length: 15; J: TRBJ2-1; D: .; size: .; CDR3: CASSLVTSGRDEQFF; DNA: TGTGCCAGCAGCTTAGTGACGTCGGGACGGGATGAGCAGTTCTTC
V: TRBV23-1; length: 14; J: TRBJ1-3; D: TRBD1; size: .; CDR3: CARWDRLSGNTIYF; DNA: TGCGCCAGATGGGACAGGCTCTCTGGAAACACCATATATTTT
V: TRBV4-2; length: 16; J: TRBJ2-3; D: TRBD2; size: .; CDR3: CASSQGLAGATDTQYF; DNA: TGTGCCAGCAGCCAAGGGCTAGCGGGAGCCACAGATACGCAGTATTTT
V: TRBV7-8; length: 14; J: TRBJ1-1; D: .; size: .; CDR3: CASSLGGANTEAFF; DNA: TGTGCCAGCAGCTTAGGGGGGGCGAATACTGAAGCTTTCTTT
V: TRBV11-1; length: 13; J: TRBJ2-5; D: .; size: .; CDR3: CASSLGGAETQYF; DNA: TGTGCCAGCAGCTTAGGTGGAGCGGAGACCCAGTACTTC
V: TRBV18; length: 18; J: TRBJ1-5; D: .; size: .; CDR3: CASSPRLGEGHGNQPQHF; DNA: TGTGCCAGCTCACCAAGGTTAGGCGAGGGGCACGGCAATCAGCCCCAGCATTTT
V: TRBV13; length: 13; J: TRBJ2-7; D: .; size: .; CDR3: CASSLGDSPEQYF; DNA: TGTGCCAGCAGCTTAGGGGACTCCCCCGAGCAGTACTTC
V: TRBV2; length: 13; J: TRBJ1-1; D: .; size: .; CDR3: CASSDTGNLEAFF; DNA: TGTGCCAGCAGCGATACCGGGAACCTTGAAGCTTTCTTT
V: TRBV28; length: 15; J: TRBJ2-7; D: .; size: .; CDR3: CASSLPRGKILEQYF; DNA: TGTGCCAGCAGTCTCCCCAGGGGTAAAATTCTGGAGCAGTACTTC
V: TRBV2; length: 15; J: TRBJ2-1; D: .; size: .; CDR3: CASRLGSPETNEQFF; DNA: TGTGCCAGCAGACTAGGCTCCCCTGAAACGAATGAGCAGTTCTTC
V: TRBV6-1; length: 13; J: TRBJ2-2; D: .; size: once; CDR3: CASSATGAGELFF; DNA: TGTGCCAGCAGTGCCACGGGGGCCGGGGAGCTGTTTTTT
V: TRBV30; length: 15; J: TRBJ2-7; D: .; size: .; CDR3: CAWSVGPSTLNEQYF; DNA: TGTGCCTGGAGTGTGGGGCCTAGCACCCTCAACGAGCAGTACTTC
V: TRBV7-2; length: 16; J: TRBJ2-2; D: TRBD1; size: .; CDR3: CASSRPGTGSFGELFF; DNA: TGTGCCAGCAGCCGGCCCGGGACAGGGTCTTTCGGGGAGCTGTTTTTT
V: TRBV4-2; length: 16; J: TRBJ2-7; D: TRBD2; size: .; CDR3: CASSQEELAEVSEQYF; DNA: TGTGCCAGCAGCCAGGAAGAACTAGCGGAGGTCAGCGAGCAGTACTTC
V: TRBV14; length: 16; J: TRBJ1-1; D: .; size: .; CDR3: CASSRSAYTGFSGAFF; DNA: TGTGCCAGCAGCCGATCGGCCTACACAGGGTTTTCCGGAGCTTTCTTT
V: TRBV9; length: 13; J: TRBJ1-2; D: .; size: .; CDR3: CASSVSQAGGYTF; DNA: TGTGCCAGCAGCGTAAGTCAGGCAGGTGGCTACACCTTC
V: TRBV27; length: 14; J: TRBJ2-7; D: .; size: .; CDR3: CASSHQGASYEQYF; DNA: TGTGCCAGCAGTCATCAGGGTGCCTCCTACGAGCAGTACTTC
V: TRBV5-1; length: 15; J: TRBJ2-2; D: .; size: .; CDR3: CASSPDRINTGELFF; DNA: TGCGCCAGCAGCCCTGACAGAATAAACACCGGGGAGCTGTTTTTT
V: TRBV9; length: 15; J: TRBJ2-7; D: .; size: .; CDR3: CASSPRPALGYEQYF; DNA: TGTGCCAGCAGCCCCAGACCCGCTCTCGGGTACGAGCAGTACTTC
V: TRBV11-2; length: 16; J: TRBJ2-7; D: .; size: .; CDR3: CASSPRGEGGPYEQYF; DNA: TGTGCCAGCAGCCCCCGGGGGGAGGGGGGCCCCTACGAGCAGTACTTC
V: TRBV27; length: 14; J: TRBJ2-7; D: TRBD2; size: .; CDR3: CASSFGLAGDEQYF; DNA: TGTGCCAGCAGTTTCGGACTAGCGGGAGACGAGCAGTACTTC
V: TRBV6-1; length: 15; J: TRBJ2-3; D: .; size: .; CDR3: CASQDPGVSTDTQYF; DNA: TGTGCCAGCCAGGATCCCGGGGTTAGCACAGATACGCAGTATTTT
V: TRBV16; length: 15; J: TRBJ2-7; D: TRBD1; size: .; CDR3: CASSQPGTGTYEQYF; DNA: TGTGCCAGCAGCCAACCCGGGACAGGGACCTACGAGCAGTACTTC
V: TRBV19; length: 13; J: TRBJ2-7; D: .; size: .; CDR3: CASSIDPGVEQYF; DNA: TGTGCCAGTAGTATAGACCCGGGGGTCGAGCAGTACTTC
V: TRBV28; length: 12; J: TRBJ2-2; D: .; size: .; CDR3: CASSFLPGELFF; DNA: TGTGCCAGCAGTTTTCTTCCCGGGGAGCTGTTTTTT
V: TRBV19; length: 14; J: TRBJ2-5; D: .; size: once; CDR3: CASSGWGPGETQYF; DNA: TGTGCCAGTAGCGGTTGGGGGCCGGGGGAGACCCAGTACTTC
V: TRBV27; length: 9; J: TRBJ2-5; D: .; size: .; CDR3: CASTETQYF; DNA: TGTGCCAGTACGGAGACCCAGTACTTC
V: TRBV2; length: 13; J: TRBJ1-1; D: .; size: .; CDR3: CASSEGLGTEAFF; DNA: TGTGCCAGCAGTGAGGGTCTAGGCACTGAAGCTTTCTTT
V: TRBV10-3; length: 13; J: TRBJ1-1; D: .; size: .; CDR3: CAISESLGDEAFF; DNA: TGTGCCATCAGTGAGTCGCTGGGGGATGAAGCTTTCTTT
V: TRBV2; length: 17; J: TRBJ2-5; D: TRBD2; size: once; CDR3: CASSELWPGTRLETQYF; DNA: TGTGCCAGCAGTGAATTATGGCCCGGGACTAGGTTGGAGACCCAGTACTTC